The 24 T cell receptor beta chains below were found in one sample sequenced in a study of T cells after somatic rescue of genetic block. Assay: immunoSEQ multiplex PCR; the TCRdb copy retains only in-frame clones and omits some. In the table there are 85,000 to 100,000 clones, 90% of which are singletons. Sequences were obtained from peripheral blood mononuclear cells (PBMCs). These receptors were taken from a woman younger than 35.

In this sample, this clone turned up a few times. This chain links TRBV7-8 with TRBJ2-1; 13 nucleotides line up with TRBD2. CDR3 length: 16 amino acids. Germline CDR1 SGHVS, CDR2 FQNEAQ. V shed 5 bases and J 7 bases; nucleotides not matched to a gene: 8. The CDR3 nucleotides are TGTGCCAGCAGCGCAACGGGACTAGCGGGGCTAAATGAGCAGTTCTTC. Translation gives CASSATGLAGLNEQFF.

This chain connects TRBV28 to TRBJ1-5; the D is unclear. Germline assignment: CDR1 MDHEN and CDR2 SYDVKM. Trimming stripped 0 bases from V and 1 base from J, with 10 bases between. The CDR3 has 16 amino acids. The CDR3 DNA sequence: TGTGCCAGCAGTTTATGGGCGACCCCGAGCAATCAGCCCCAGCATTTT. This codes for CASSLWATPSNQPQHF.

The V gene is TRBV7-2, the J gene TRBJ2-7; no clear D. Trimming stripped 2 bases from V and 3 bases from J, with 8 bases between. This CDR3 comprises 13 residues. Germline CDR1 and CDR2: SGHTA and FQGNSA. CDR3 DNA sequence: TGTGCCAGCAGCTTAAACCCCCTCTACGAGCAGTACTTC. It yields the protein CASSLNPLYEQYF.

The chain joins TRBV9 to TRBJ2-5; TRBD2 aligns across 12 bases. Germline V gene data show CDR1 as SGDLS and CDR2 as YYNGEE. There are 17 residues in the CDR3. Losses at the gene ends were 3 bases for V and 1 base for J; bases not matched to a gene: 7. In nucleotides, the CDR3 is TGTGCCAGCAGCGCTAAGACTAGCGGGAGCCCCCAAGAGACCCAGTACTTC. Protein sequence: CASSAKTSGSPQETQYF.

This rearrangement joins TRBV30 to TRBJ1-5; the D gene is possibly TRBD1 (5 bases). The CDR3 loop spans 13 amino acids. Germline-derived CDR1 and CDR2 are GTSNPN and SVGIG (reference sequence). Trimming stripped 1 base from V and 7 bases from J, with 11 bases between. This chain's CDR3 is CAWSGGDSQPQHF. In DNA, the CDR3 is TGTGCCTGGAGTGGGGGTGACAGCCAGCCCCAGCATTTT.

V gene TRBV28 combines with J gene TRBJ1-5; possible D gene TRBD1, 5 bases. The CDR3 has 15 amino acids. CDR1 is MDHEN and CDR2 is SYDVKM in the germline V gene. Trimming removed 6 bases at V and 2 bases at J, with 14 bases between. CDR3 residues: CASSPVTGGNQPQHF. The CDR3 DNA reads as TGTGCCAGCAGCCCCGTAACGGGGGGCAATCAGCCCCAGCATTTT.

The table lists this clone with a few counts. Other DNA sequences from this sample encode an identical CDR3 as well. The gene calls are TRBV6-4 and TRBJ2-2, with D unclear. V was trimmed by 2 bases and J by 4 bases, leaving 5 bases between them. The length of the CDR3 is 13 residues. Germline CDR1 reads MRHNA; CDR2 reads SNTAGT. DNA for the CDR3: TGTGCCAGCAGTGACAGGGCCACCGGGGAGCTGTTTTTT. It yields the protein CASSDRATGELFF.

V gene TRBV19 combines with J gene TRBJ1-4; 8 bases are shared with TRBD1. The ends lost 4 bases at V and 5 bases at J; junction bases unmatched: 6. The CDR3 covers 15 residues. Germline V CDR1 and CDR2: LNHDA, SQIVND (reference sequence). The CDR3 sequence is CASSTQRTGNEKLFF. The CDR3 DNA reads TGTGCCAGTAGTACCCAAAGGACAGGGAATGAAAAACTGTTTTTT.

Comment on this clone: Other DNA sequences from this sample encode an identical CDR3 as well. V gene TRBV7-2 combines with J gene TRBJ2-7; possibly TRBD2 for D (6 bases). V lost 0 bases to trimming and J lost 2 bases, with 8 bases between them. The CDR3 spans 14 residues. Germline values: CDR1 SGHTA, CDR2 FQGNSA. CDR3 in amino acids: CASSLAGGTYEQYF. The CDR3 bases are TGTGCCAGCAGCTTAGCGGGGGGAACCTACGAGCAGTACTTC.

The rearrangement uses TRBV19 and TRBJ1-2, with 7 bases lining up with TRBD1. The J segment lost 8 bases and the V segment lost 5 bases, leaving 5 bases of the junction unmatched. The CDR3 length is 12 residues. Per the germline V gene, CDR1 is LNHDA and CDR2 is SQIVND (reference sequence). The CDR3 sequence is CASSLTGRGYTF. DNA for the CDR3: TGTGCCAGTAGTCTGACAGGGCGAGGCTACACCTTC.

The genes are TRBV14 and TRBJ1-2; 10 bases are a match to TRBD1. In germline, CDR1 is SGHDN, CDR2 FVKESK. J gave up 7 bases and V 4 bases, and 6 bases lay outside the gene matches. CDR3 length equals 14 residues. The CDR3 DNA sequence: TGTGCCAGCAGCCGCGCCGGGACAGGGGTTGGCTACACCTTC. It yields the protein CASSRAGTGVGYTF.

V is TRBV5-1 and J is TRBJ1-1; D ambiguous. The V gene's germline CDR1 is SGHRS and CDR2 YFSETQ. V lost 0 bases, J lost 3 bases, and 9 bases lay in between. The CDR3 consists of 14 residues. In DNA form, the CDR3 reads TGCGCCAGCAGCTTGGTTTCATGGGACACTGAAGCTTTCTTT. Its translation: CASSLVSWDTEAFF.

The rearrangement links TRBV28 to TRBJ1-1, with D possibly matching TRBD1 (5 bases). The CDR3 covers 14 residues. Germline V CDR1 and CDR2: MDHEN, SYDVKM. Trimming took off 6 bases at V and 5 bases at J, with 16 bases between the two ends. The CDR3 is CASSPVWGRTEAFF. DNA for the CDR3: TGTGCCAGCAGCCCGGTATGGGGGAGGACTGAAGCTTTCTTT.

CDR3 amino acids: CASGPFAGSSYNEQFF. The CDR3 nucleotides read TGTGCCAGCGGACCTTTCGCGGGGAGCTCCTACAATGAGCAGTTCTTC. The chain couples TRBV18 to TRBJ2-1, with D perhaps matching TRBD2 (6 bases). V shed 8 bases and J shed 0 bases, with 17 bases lying between them. Looked up from germline, CDR1 is KGHSH and CDR2 is LQKENI. CDR3 length equals 16 residues.

The V and J genes are TRBV11-2 and TRBJ2-3; D might be TRBD2 (6 bases). This CDR3 comprises 16 residues. Germline V lookup: CDR1 SGHAT, CDR2 FQNNGV. Trimming took 3 bases from V and 2 from J, leaving 15 bases between them. CDR3 amino acids: CASSFGKRAYTDTQYF. DNA for the CDR3: TGTGCCAGCAGCTTCGGGAAGCGGGCCTACACAGATACGCAGTATTTT.

V and J are TRBV4-1 and TRBJ2-2; tentatively, D is TRBD1 (6 bases). Germline CDR1 reads MGHRA; CDR2 reads YSYEKL. The CDR3 spans 13 residues. Trimming took 3 bases from V and 6 from J, leaving 8 bases between them. CDR3 region: CASSQQGSGELFF. The CDR3 region has the DNA TGCGCCAGCAGCCAGCAGGGGTCCGGGGAGCTGTTTTTT.

The chain uses TRBV7-9 and TRBJ1-1, with D perhaps TRBD1 (6 bases). Between the trimmed V and J ends, which lost 1 base and 7 bases, there was a span of 19 bases. The CDR3 totals 16 residues. Germline CDR1 reads SEHNR; CDR2 reads FQNEAQ (reference sequence). The CDR3 DNA reads TGTGCCAGCAGCTTAGGGCGGTTACAGGGACCGGTTGAAGCTTTCTTT. Translating gives CASSLGRLQGPVEAFF.

The chain has TRBV7-9 and TRBJ2-2; possible D gene TRBD2, 6 bases. The V gene lost 3 bases and the J gene lost 5 bases, with 7 bases spanning the gap. The V gene's germline CDR1 is SEHNR and CDR2 FQNEAQ (reference sequence). The CDR3 loop spans 13 amino acids. CDR3 bases: TGTGCCAGCAGCTTGGGGGGTACCGGGGAGCTGTTTTTT. This sequence encodes CASSLGGTGELFF.

This clone was recorded once. This chain uses TRBV7-6 with TRBJ2-1; 11 bases are shared with TRBD1. Trimming took 1 base from V and 3 from J; bases not matched to a gene: 2. The CDR3 covers 16 residues. Germline CDR1 is SGHVS and CDR2 is FNYEAQ. The CDR3 bases are TGTGCCAGCAGCTTAGGGGGGACAGGGGGCTACAATGAGCAGTTCTTC. This sequence encodes CASSLGGTGGYNEQFF.

In this sample, this clone turned up a few times. The rearrangement links TRBV28 to TRBJ1-4; 9 positions match TRBD1. Germline V gene sequence: CDR1 MDHEN, CDR2 SYDVKM. The junction had 6 bases not matched to a gene; V was cut back by 6 bases and J by 4 bases. The CDR3 totals 15 residues. The CDR3 DNA follows: TGTGCCAGCAGCTCCTTGACAGGGGGTAATGAAAAACTGTTTTTT. Its translation is CASSSLTGGNEKLFF.

The chain links TRBV28 to TRBJ2-7, with D possibly matching TRBD2 (6 bases). Trimming stripped 3 bases from V and 6 bases from J, with 12 bases between. CDR3 length: 13 amino acids. Germline-derived CDR1 and CDR2 are MDHEN and SYDVKM. The CDR3 DNA sequence: TGTGCCAGCAGTTTCAGCGGGCGCCCCGAGCAGTACTTC. This translates into CASSFSGRPEQYF. Combining the CDR3 with reference TRBV28 and TRBJ2-7 gives the whole variable domain DVKVTQSSRYLVKRTGEKVFLECVQDMDHENMFWYRQDPGLGLRLIYFSYDVKMKEKGDIPEGYSVSREKKERFSLILESASTNQTSMYLCASSFSGRPEQYFGPGTRLTVT.

The chain employs TRBV19 and TRBJ1-4; 12 nucleotides align to TRBD1. This CDR3 has 17 residues. V was clipped by 5 bases and J by 3 bases; unmatched bases: 7. The germline CDR1 and CDR2 sequences are LNHDA and SQIVND (reference sequence). CDR3 in DNA: TGTGCCAGTAGTCCAGGGACAGGGGGCATCGCTAATGAAAAACTGTTTTTT. Translating gives CASSPGTGGIANEKLFF.

V usage is TRBV29-1 and J usage is TRBJ1-2, with TRBD1 matching over 9 bases. The germline CDR1 and CDR2 sequences are SQVTM and ANQGSEA. The CDR3 is made up of 17 amino acids. V trimming: 4 bases; J trimming: 7 bases; junction bases outside the gene matches: 19. The CDR3 sequence: CSVAFFDLTGGTLGYTF. The CDR3 DNA sequence: TGCAGCGTTGCCTTTTTCGATTTGACAGGGGGAACTCTTGGCTACACCTTC.

The chain employs TRBV19 and TRBJ2-1; the D is unclear. CDR1 and CDR2 from the germline V gene are LNHDA and SQIVND (reference sequence). Trimming removed 7 bases from V and 5 bases from J, with 15 bases in between. The CDR3 contains 14 residues. Here the CDR3 reads CASTTEYPDNEQFF. In DNA form, the CDR3 reads TGTGCCAGTACAACAGAATACCCAGACAATGAGCAGTTCTTC.